By share, the clone carrying this T cell receptor (beta chain) ranks as medium-sized (0.01 to 0.1%). Its antigen is unidentified. The sample belongs to a study of CD8+ T cells in alopecia areata. Study-wide context: Treated patients took oral tofacitinib at 5 to 10 mg twice daily.

Treatment meaning: oral pan-JAK inhibitor, 5-10 mg twice daily. Cell sorting was applied to PBMCs, and CD4+ and CD8+ T cells were collected. RNA was isolated and reverse transcribed to cDNA, the sequencing template. TCRdb keeps only in-frame clones here, not all; method: immunoSEQ multiplex PCR. The sample shows around 70,000 clones, 25% to 30% of them seen only once. Study findings and constraints: Scalp clonality dropped significantly under tofacitinib, as did expanded CD8+ top-100 clones.

Germline V gene lookup returns CDR1 LGHNA and CDR2 YSLEER. The CDR3 has 18 amino acids. Between the trimmed V and J ends, which lost 0 bases and 7 bases, there was a span of 22 bases. Material: CD8+ T cells sorted from blood, obtained at week 4, from a patient treated with tofacitinib. The rearrangement links TRBV4-3 to TRBJ2-1; D not resolved. The sequence derives from a human donor with alopecia areata. The CDR3 DNA is TGCGCCAGCAGCCAAGATCGAGTCCTCTCTGGGCTCCGGAATGAGCAGTTCTTC. It specifies CASSQDRVLSGLRNEQFF.